These 22 T cell receptor beta chains came from one sample sequenced in a study of vaccination and CD4 T cells after COVID-19 (dated by TCRdb to between 2021 and 2024). These receptors lack a known antigen. The library was generated by PCR. TCRdb names Illumina iSeq 100 as the instrument used. DNA from cultured CD4+ T cells was subjected to TCR sequencing with the Oncomine TCR Beta short-read assay at the Johns Hopkins FTIC core. The public sequencing data were trimmed at Q25 with fastp and processed into clonotypes with MiXCR by TCRdb, which kept only in-frame beta chains. Rows with a matching CDR3 protein are joined into one entry that keeps the most common DNA and genes. In all, the sample holds about 18,000 distinct CDR3 sequences, and about two fifths of those were seen once. The top ten clonotypes cover 5.5% to 8.5% of the sample. This specimen's treatment or condition label, per the study, means: roughly ten-day PBMC culture with coronavirus spike peptide pools or control peptides (ViraFEST assay).

Material: CD4+ T cells from blood, cultured in vitro, obtained after SARS-CoV-2 vaccination. The receptors here all came from a human donor who had recovered from COVID-19.

V gene TRBV9 combines with J gene TRBJ1-2; 7 bases align to TRBD1. Trimming cost V 2 bases and J 1 base; bases outside gene matches: 2. Germline V gene data show CDR1 as SGDLS and CDR2 as YYNGEE. CDR3 length equals 14 residues. CDR3: CASSVGTDNYGYTF. CDR3 nucleotide sequence: TGTGCCAGCAGCGTGGGGACAGATAACTATGGCTACACCTTC.

V and J are TRBV12-3 or TRBV12-4 and TRBJ1-1; tentative D call: TRBD1 (5 bases). Trimming removed 5 bases at V and 3 bases at J, with 10 bases between. The CDR3 length is 13 residues. The DNA of the CDR3 is TGTGCCAGCAGTCCAGGGTCGGACACTGAAGCTTTCTTT. Protein sequence: CASSPGSDTEAFF.

The sample holds one count of this clonotype. Sequence at one end of the junction differs from germline and may be a read error. This chain uses TRBV4-2 with TRBJ2-5; weak D call: TRBD1 (6 bases). From germline, CDR1 is LGHNA and CDR2 YNFKEQ. CDR3 length: 16 amino acids. The CDR3 region is CAGSFQMGALQETQYF. The CDR3 DNA follows: TGTGCCGGCAGCTTCCAGATGGGGGCCCTCCAAGAGACCCAGTACTTC.

This clonotype has just a few counts. The rearrangement uses TRBV7-2 and TRBJ1-2; 9 bases are shared with TRBD1. V dropped 5 bases and J dropped 4; count of bases not matched to a gene: 5. CDR1 SGHTA and CDR2 FQGNSA come from the germline V gene. This CDR3 contains 14 residues. The chain's CDR3 is CASSLSGQGYGYTF. The DNA of the CDR3 is TGTGCCAGCAGCCTTTCGGGACAGGGCTATGGCTACACCTTC.

CDR3 sequence (DNA): TGTGCCAGCAGCTTACGAATCCCAAAAGTCGGTGAGCAGTTCTTC. Translation gives CASSLRIPKVGEQFF. This chain connects TRBV7-8 to TRBJ2-1, with D unclear. V lost 2 bases and J 9 bases, leaving 17 bases between the germline ends. Per the germline V gene, CDR1 is SGHVS and CDR2 is FQNEAQ. There are 15 residues in the CDR3.

Only a few counts were recorded for this clonotype. The chain joins TRBV27 to TRBJ2-7; the D gene is possibly TRBD2 (5 bases). The germline V gene has CDR1 MNHEY and CDR2 SMNVEV (reference sequence). The V end was cut by 4 bases, the J end by 3 bases, with 13 bases between. This CDR3 is 14 amino acids long. The CDR3 DNA is TGTGCCAGCAGTTCTTCATTTACTAGCTACGAGCAGTACTTC. It codes for CASSSSFTSYEQYF.

This chain uses TRBV20-1 with TRBJ2-1, with TRBD2 matching 8 bases. V shed 0 bases, J shed 7 bases, and the junction held 14 bases outside the gene matches. CDR1 and CDR2 (germline): DFQATT, SNEGSKA (reference sequence). The CDR3 contains 17 residues. The DNA of the CDR3 is TGCAGTGCTAGAGATTGGAGCGGGAGTGCGTTGGTGAATGAGCAGTTCTTC. It codes for CSARDWSGSALVNEQFF.

The rearrangement links TRBV11-2 to TRBJ1-1; a possible D gene is TRBD1 (5 bases). The CDR3 consists of 15 residues. The V and J ends lost 5 bases and 5 bases respectively, with 18 bases between them. The germline gives CDR1 SGHAT, CDR2 FQNNGV. CDR3 amino acids: CASSTRDGLRTEAFF. CDR3 nucleotide sequence: TGTGCCAGCAGCACAAGGGACGGTCTGAGAACTGAAGCTTTCTTT.

The CDR3 loop is CASSSYRDTPRASNQPQHF. The CDR3 DNA sequence: TGTGCCAGCAGTTCTTACCGGGACACACCACGAGCAAGCAATCAGCCCCAGCATTTT. The rearrangement joins TRBV6-2 or TRBV6-3 to TRBJ1-5, with a weak D call TRBD1 (6 bases). The germline V gene encodes CDR1 MNHEY and CDR2 SVGEGT. The CDR3 sequence is 19 residues long. The V end lost 4 bases, the J end lost 1 base, and 23 bases lay between the germline ends.

This sequence joins TRBV2 and TRBJ1-1; a possible D gene is TRBD1 (5 bases). Trimming cost V 0 bases and J 6 bases, with 14 bases left between them. The CDR3 covers 15 residues. Germline loops: CDR1 SNHLY, CDR2 FYNNEI. The CDR3: CASSEALGGIAEAFF. CDR3 nucleotide sequence: TGTGCCAGCAGTGAAGCGCTTGGGGGGATCGCTGAAGCTTTCTTT. The full variable domain, its missing parts supplied by reference TRBV2 and TRBJ1-1, is EPEVTQTPSHQVTQMGQEVILRCVPISNHLYFYWYRQILGQKVEFLVSFYNNEISEKSEIFDDQFSVERPDGSNFTLKIRSTKLEDSAMYFCASSEALGGIAEAFFGQGTRLTVV.

This chain connects TRBV5-3 to TRBJ2-5; D is perhaps TRBD2 (5 bases). TRBV5-3 is an open reading frame, and its role is uncertain. The CDR3 spans 15 residues. V lost 3 bases, J lost 1 base, and 13 bases lay in between. The DNA for the CDR3 is TGTGCCAGAAGCTACGACTACCTATGCCAAGAGACCCAGTACTTC. This translates into CARSYDYLCQETQYF.

This clonotype was picked up a small number of times. The J gene is TRBJ2-5, the V gene TRBV15, with TRBD1 identical over 9 bases. Per the germline V gene, CDR1 is LNHNV and CDR2 is YYDKDF (reference sequence). The CDR3 sequence is 17 residues long. After removal of 1 base from V and 5 bases from J, the junction contained 11 bases not matched to a gene. The chain's CDR3 is CATSRAGGQGFLETQYF. The CDR3 nucleotides read TGTGCCACCAGCAGAGCCGGAGGACAGGGGTTTTTGGAGACCCAGTACTTC.

V gene TRBV19 combines with J gene TRBJ1-5; TRBD1 aligns across 10 bases. CDR1 is LNHDA and CDR2 is SQIVND in the germline V gene (reference sequence). Germline trimming cut 7 bases from V and 0 bases from J; bases unmatched to any gene: 6. The CDR3 loop spans 16 amino acids. This CDR3 is CASTAGTGASNQPQHF. CDR3 sequence (DNA): TGTGCCAGTACCGCCGGGACAGGGGCTAGCAATCAGCCCCAGCATTTT.

The genes are TRBV28 and TRBJ1-1, with D perhaps matching TRBD1 (5 bases). The CDR3 is made up of 14 amino acids. The ends were cut back, 0 bases at V and 4 bases at J, with 9 bases in the middle. CDR1 is MDHEN, CDR2 SYDVKM, per germline. The CDR3 spells CASSLWGEGTEAFF. CDR3 DNA sequence: TGTGCCAGCAGTTTATGGGGGGAGGGCACTGAAGCTTTCTTT.

The J gene is TRBJ2-2, the V gene TRBV11-3; D is uncertain. The CDR3 loop spans 15 amino acids. The germline CDR1 and CDR2 sequences are SGHNT and YENEEA. V lost 6 bases and J 3 bases, leaving 14 bases between the germline ends. This CDR3 reads CASSPGLQDTGELFF. The CDR3 DNA sequence: TGTGCCAGCAGTCCCGGGCTTCAGGACACCGGGGAGCTGTTTTTT.

This clonotype has just one count. At one end, the junction sequence differs from germline, possibly due to a read error. The gene calls are TRBV20-1 and TRBJ1-2, with no clear D. The CDR3 covers 15 residues. Germline V CDR1 and CDR2: DFQATT, SNEGSKA (reference sequence). The CDR3 protein is CSTRDLDRTNYGYTF. The CDR3 nucleotides read TGCAGTACTAGAGACCTCGACCGAACTAACTATGGCTACACCTTC.

The chain recombines TRBV6-1 with TRBJ2-3, with 8 positions matching TRBD2. V was pared by 4 bases and J by 3 bases, with 6 bases of the junction left unmatched. Per the germline V gene, CDR1 is MNHNS and CDR2 is SASEGT. The CDR3 contains 15 residues. The CDR3 region is CASSGVSGRTDTQYF. CDR3 in DNA: TGTGCCAGCAGTGGAGTAAGCGGGAGAACAGATACGCAGTATTTT.

The chain employs TRBV1 and TRBJ2-1; no check of the table's D call, TRBD2, against the DNA was made. TRBV1 is annotated as a pseudogene. This CDR3 comprises 14 residues. This CDR3 is CTSSPGTSLSEQFF. CDR3 nucleotide sequence: TGCACCAGCAGCCCCGGGACTAGCCTCTCTGAGCAGTTCTTC.

This clonotype came up a few times. The V and J genes are TRBV20-1 and TRBJ1-5; 8 bases fit TRBD1. V was clipped by 6 bases and J by 7 bases; unmatched bases: 8. Germline CDR1 and CDR2: DFQATT and SNEGSKA (reference sequence). This CDR3 has 13 amino acids. In DNA, the CDR3 is TGCAGTGCCACACAGGGGGGAGACCAGCCCCAGCATTTT. Translated: CSATQGGDQPQHF.

CDR3 loop: CASRRTNTEAFF. For the CDR3, the DNA is TGTGCCAGTAGAAGGACGAACACTGAAGCTTTCTTT. The chain uses TRBV19 and TRBJ1-1; D remains unclear. The germline V and J ends were trimmed by 6 bases and 1 base, with 6 bases remaining between them. Germline loops: CDR1 LNHDA, CDR2 SQIVND (reference sequence). This CDR3 has 12 amino acids.

This chain joins TRBV5-1 and TRBJ2-5; TRBD1 matches at 10 bases. CDR3 size: 16 residues. CDR1 SGHRS and CDR2 YFSETQ come from the germline V gene. Germline trimming cut 0 bases from V and 5 bases from J; bases unmatched to any gene: 7. The CDR3 region is CASSLDATGGAETQYF. The CDR3 coding sequence is TGCGCCAGCAGCTTGGACGCGACAGGGGGCGCGGAGACCCAGTACTTC.

This clonotype was observed a few times. The genes are TRBV7-9 and TRBJ1-2; no clear D gene. The CDR3 is made up of 14 amino acids. V lost 1 base, J lost 6 bases, and 12 bases lay in between. Per the germline V gene, CDR1 is SEHNR and CDR2 is FQNEAQ (reference sequence). The CDR3 reads CASSLGGKKNGYTF. CDR3 bases: TGTGCCAGCAGCTTAGGAGGGAAGAAGAATGGCTACACCTTC.